This passage covers 18 T cell receptor beta chains from one sample sequenced in a study of blood T cell repertoires in COVID-19 (dated by TCRdb to about 2020). The protocol used for the library was the immunoSEQ multiplex PCR assay. This immuneACCESS table, as held by TCRdb, lists in-frame sequences with V and J called but not all clones. Of the missing ones, under half trace to an unresolved V gene in checked studies; the others have no known cause. The sample data list about 400,000 clones, and over 75% of these were observed just once. The ten biggest clones cover more than 1.5% of the sample. Source material: PBMCs or T cells enriched from blood (not recorded which). The receptors were gathered from a man between 40 and 49 years old in a cohort exposed to, infected with or recovered from COVID-19 (not recorded which).

The V gene is TRBV7-2, the J gene TRBJ1-6, with a possible D match to TRBD1 (5 bases). The V gene lost 1 base and the J gene lost 10 bases, with 14 bases spanning the gap. CDR1 and CDR2 (germline): SGHTA, FQGNSA. This CDR3 comprises 15 residues. CDR3 sequence: CASSLVGQFESPLHF. CDR3 DNA sequence: TGTGCCAGCAGCTTAGTGGGGCAGTTCGAGTCACCCCTCCACTTT.

The chain combines TRBV4-1 with TRBJ1-1; no reliable D call. CDR1 MGHRA and CDR2 YSYEKL come from the germline V gene. V was shortened by 1 base and J by 3 bases, with 9 bases between the two germline ends. This CDR3 is built from 14 residues. Here the CDR3 DNA reads TGCGCCAGCAGCCAAGTGGGCTTATACACTGAAGCTTTCTTT. It yields the protein CASSQVGLYTEAFF.

The chain combines TRBV4-1 with TRBJ1-1; weak D call: TRBD1 (5 bases). CDR1 MGHRA and CDR2 YSYEKL come from the germline V gene. The ends were cut back, 0 bases at V and 1 base at J, with 15 bases in the middle. The CDR3 is 17 residues long. For the CDR3, the DNA is TGCGCCAGCAGCCAAGAGGGCAGGGTAACGGGGAACACTGAAGCTTTCTTT. It specifies CASSQEGRVTGNTEAFF.

This rearrangement joins TRBV5-1 to TRBJ2-7; perhaps TRBD2 as D (7 bases). V was pared by 6 bases and J by 4 bases, with 17 bases between. CDR3 size: 14 residues. The germline V gene has CDR1 SGHRS and CDR2 YFSETQ. For the CDR3, the DNA is TGCGCCAGCACCTGGGGGGGCGTCAGTTACGAGCAGTACTTC. Its protein product is CASTWGGVSYEQYF.

The chain employs TRBV28 and TRBJ2-1; TRBD2 matches at 7 bases. The germline V gene encodes CDR1 MDHEN and CDR2 SYDVKM. J was trimmed by 0 bases and V by 7 bases; bases with no gene match: 6. The CDR3 has 15 amino acids. The CDR3 DNA is TGTGCCAGCACTCCGGGACTAAGCTCCTACAATGAGCAGTTCTTC. Protein: CASTPGLSSYNEQFF.

The rearrangement links TRBV19 to TRBJ2-1; D possibly corresponds to TRBD2 (6 bases). The CDR3 sequence is 14 residues long. Germline-derived CDR1 and CDR2 are LNHDA and SQIVND (reference sequence). V was pared by 5 bases and J by 0 bases, with 8 bases between. CDR3 sequence (DNA): TGTGCCAGTAGTGACGGGAGCTCCTACAATGAGCAGTTCTTC. This translates into CASSDGSSYNEQFF.

The chain recombines TRBV21-1 with TRBJ1-4; the table's D call, TRBD1, was not checked against the DNA. TRBV21-1 is a documented pseudogene. The CDR3 totals 16 residues. CDR3 nucleotide sequence: TGTGCCAGCAGCAAAGCAAGGACAGGGGGTAATGAAAAACTGTTTTTT. Its protein product is CASSKARTGGNEKLFF.

A few counts support this clone. The genes are TRBV16 and TRBJ1-3, with D uncertain. Germline lookup yields CDR1 KGHSY and CDR2 FQNENV. The CDR3 runs 13 residues. V lost 8 bases to trimming and J lost 4 bases, with 12 bases between them. The CDR3, as DNA: TGTGCCAGCGCTCGGGTTGGAGGAAACACCATATATTTT. The encoded protein is CASARVGGNTIYF.

This clone was seen more than once but under ten times. Distinct nucleotide sequences in the sample also encode this CDR3. The chain carries TRBV27 and TRBJ1-5; 11 nucleotides agree with TRBD1. J gave up 4 bases and V 0 bases, and 2 bases lay outside the gene matches. Germline assignment: CDR1 MNHEY and CDR2 SMNVEV (reference sequence). The CDR3 runs to 16 residues. CDR3 sequence: CASSLSGTGGNQPQHF. The CDR3 DNA reads TGTGCCAGCAGTTTATCAGGGACAGGGGGTAATCAGCCCCAGCATTTT.

The J gene is TRBJ1-1, the V gene TRBV5-1; no clear D. CDR3 size: 15 residues. From germline, CDR1 is SGHRS and CDR2 YFSETQ. Trimming took 2 bases from V and 1 from J, leaving 12 bases between them. The CDR3 DNA sequence: TGCGCCAGCAGCTTATTTCCCGTTAAGAACACTGAAGCTTTCTTT. Encoded protein: CASSLFPVKNTEAFF.

This chain joins TRBV27 and TRBJ2-1, with a tentative D call TRBD2 (5 bases). Trimming removed 0 bases at V and 2 bases at J, with 11 bases between. Per germline, CDR1 MNHEY and CDR2 SMNVEV (reference sequence). The CDR3 is 16 amino acids. CDR3 region: CASSLSSGSTYNEQFF. The CDR3 coding sequence is TGTGCCAGCAGTTTATCGAGTGGGAGTACCTACAATGAGCAGTTCTTC.

A note on this clone: The CDR3 end shows no conserved phenylalanine or tryptophan, and so a read error is likely. No DNA is shown, since the ends of the CDR3 on it are uncertain; the CDR3 is the one TCRdb lists. CDR3 protein: CAWSVLSGLAGGL. The J gene is TRBJ2-7, the V gene TRBV30; the table's D call, TRBD2, has no DNA check behind it. Germline CDR1 GTSNPN, CDR2 SVGIG (reference sequence). Counting both end residues, the CDR3 totals 13 amino acids.

The V and J genes are TRBV19 and TRBJ1-4, with unresolved D. The CDR3 contains 15 residues. Trimming removed 4 bases from V and 5 bases from J, with 14 bases in between. Germline-derived CDR1 and CDR2 are LNHDA and SQIVND (reference sequence). CDR3 sequence: CASSTGSPGNEKLFF. In nucleotides, the CDR3 is TGTGCCAGTAGTACCGGGAGCCCTGGGAATGAAAAACTGTTTTTT.

In this sample, this clone turned up a few times. The genes are TRBV9 and TRBJ1-5; weak D call: TRBD1 (5 bases). The CDR3 totals 14 residues. The V end was cut by 4 bases, the J end by 3 bases, with 11 bases between. Looked up from germline, CDR1 is SGDLS and CDR2 is YYNGEE. The CDR3 DNA reads TGTGCCAGCAGCCATGGAGGGGACAATCAGCCCCAGCATTTT. This encodes CASSHGGDNQPQHF.

The V and J genes are TRBV19 and TRBJ1-5; TRBD1 is a possible D gene (5 bases). The CDR3 has 15 amino acids. Trimming removed 7 bases from V and 4 bases from J, with 17 bases in between. Germline V gives CDR1 LNHDA, CDR2 SQIVND (reference sequence). The CDR3 region has the DNA TGTGCCAGTACCAAATCAGGGAAGGCTAATCAGCCCCAGCATTTT. It encodes CASTKSGKANQPQHF.

The V and J genes are TRBV5-1 and TRBJ2-7; 9 bases are a match to TRBD1. The CDR3 extends over 15 amino acids. J gave up 5 bases and V 4 bases, and 10 bases lay outside the gene matches. The germline V gene has CDR1 SGHRS and CDR2 YFSETQ. CDR3 nucleotide sequence: TGCGCCAGCAGCGCAACAGGGGGCGCTGGGAACGAGCAGTACTTC. Its protein is CASSATGGAGNEQYF. The full variable domain, completed using reference TRBV5-1 and TRBJ2-7, is KAGVTQTPRYLIKTRGQQVTLSCSPISGHRSVSWYQQTPGQGLQFLFEYFSETQRNKGNFPGRFSGRQFSNSRSEMNVSTLELGDSALYLCASSATGGAGNEQYFGPGTRLTVT.

V gene TRBV19 combines with J gene TRBJ2-1, with 12 bases matching TRBD2. Germline V gene data show CDR1 as LNHDA and CDR2 as SQIVND (reference sequence). CDR3 length: 14 amino acids. The ends lost 7 bases at V and 8 bases at J; junction bases unmatched: 6. The DNA for the CDR3 is TGTGCCAGTAAGGGCCGACTAGCGGGAGATGAGCAGTTCTTC. Translation gives CASKGRLAGDEQFF.

The rearrangement links TRBV5-1 to TRBJ1-2, with 8 positions matching TRBD1. V lost 4 bases and J lost 5; bases outside the gene matches: 7. The CDR3 length is 14 residues. Germline V gene lookup returns CDR1 SGHRS and CDR2 YFSETQ. In nucleotides, the CDR3 is TGCGCCAGCAGCGGACAGGGTCTTGGGTATGGCTACACCTTC. Protein: CASSGQGLGYGYTF.